This is a list of T cell receptor beta chains from one sample in a study of blood T cell repertoires in COVID-19. The protocol was immunoSEQ multiplex PCR, while the TCRdb copy is restricted to in-frame clones and leaves out a portion. The table lists some 87,000 clones, roughly four fifths of them singletons. Sequencing used peripheral blood. The receptors here all came from a human donor in a cohort sampled during active COVID-19. The CDR3 runs from the conserved cysteine through the conserved F or W. A D gene is named only where the DNA matches it firmly. The size field is filled for only some rows; it gives once, few, many or a size class.

j_call clone_size v_call d_call cdr3_nt cdr3_aa
TRBJ2-1 . TRBV3-1/TRBV3-2 TRBD1 TGTGCCAGCAGCCAATCCCGGGACAGGGCCCCGAGCTCCTACAATGAGCAGTTCTTC CASSQSRDRAPSSYNEQFF
TRBJ2-3 . TRBV7-9 . TGTGCCAGCAGCCCCTCAGAACCGGGACTTGACACAGATACGCAGTATTTT CASSPSEPGLDTDTQYF
TRBJ1-2 . TRBV18 TRBD1 TGTGCCAGCTCACCCCGAGGGACAGAAGACGGCTACACCTTC CASSPRGTEDGYTF
TRBJ1-1 . TRBV2 . TGTGCCAGCATCCCGTTATCGGGTGTAGGTACTGAAGCTTTCTTT CASIPLSGVGTEAFF
TRBJ2-2 . TRBV7-7 TRBD1 TGTGCTAGCAGCTTAGCGACAGGGGAGAACACCGGGGAGCTGTTTTTT CASSLATGENTGELFF
TRBJ2-2 . TRBV9 . TGTGCCAGCAGCGTAAGGAGTGGGGCTGGCGGGGAGCTGTTTTTT CASSVRSGAGGELFF
TRBJ2-5 . TRBV18 . TGTGCCAGCTCACCGGCTCCAGAAGAGACCCAGTACTTC CASSPAPEETQYF
TRBJ1-1 . TRBV18 . TGTGCCAGCTCACCGGTGGGGGCCCAACTTAACACTGAAGCTTTCTTT CASSPVGAQLNTEAFF
TRBJ1-4 few TRBV6-5 TRBD1 TGTGCCAGCACCAGACAGGGGGTTGTAGAAAAACTGTTTTTT CASTRQGVVEKLFF
TRBJ2-1 . TRBV5-8 . TGTGCCACCAGGAGTAGCGGTTCCTACAATGAGCAGTTCTTC CATRSSGSYNEQFF
TRBJ2-7 . TRBV10-3 . TGTGCCATCAGTGGCCAGGGAAGCCCCTACGAGCAGTACTTC CAISGQGSPYEQYF
TRBJ1-2 . TRBV2 TRBD1 TGTGCCAGCAGGCCGGACAGGACTTATGGCTACACCTTC CASRPDRTYGYTF
TRBJ1-2 . TRBV29-1 TRBD1 TGCAGCGGTGGACAGGGGGACTATGGCTACACCTTC CSGGQGDYGYTF
TRBJ2-3 . TRBV4-1 . TGCGCCAGCAGCCAAGGACAAGATACGCAGTATTTT CASSQGQDTQYF
TRBJ2-1 . TRBV5-1 TRBD2 TGCGCCAGCAGCTTGGGACTAGCGACGTACAATGAGCAGTTCTTC CASSLGLATYNEQFF
TRBJ2-3 . TRBV6-2/TRBV6-3 . TGTGCCAGCAGCGCGGGACTGAGCACAGATACGCAGTATTTT CASSAGLSTDTQYF
TRBJ2-7 . TRBV7-3 . TGTGCCAGCAGCGCGGGACGGGTGAGCTCCTACGAGCAGTACTTC CASSAGRVSSYEQYF
TRBJ2-3 . TRBV24-1 TRBD2 TGTGCCACCAGTGACCCGAGCTTAGCGGGGGGGCCAGATACGCAGTATTTT CATSDPSLAGGPDTQYF
TRBJ2-1 . TRBV30 TRBD1 TGTGCCTGGAGTGGAGGGACAGGGAGGTACAATGAGCAGTTCTTC CAWSGGTGRYNEQFF
TRBJ2-1 . TRBV9 TRBD1 TGTGCCAGCAGCGAGGGGGCCCTACAAGGGGCGGGGCAGTTCTTC CASSEGALQGAGQFF
TRBJ1-1 . TRBV18 . TGTGCCAGCTCACCCGGGGGGAACACTGAAGCTTTCTTT CASSPGGNTEAFF
TRBJ1-4 . TRBV28 . TGTGCCAGCAGTTTCTTCGACAGTTCCCGGGAAAAACTGTTTTTT CASSFFDSSREKLFF
TRBJ1-3 . TRBV5-8 . TGTGCCAGCAGCTTGACTTACTCTGGAAACACCATATATTTT CASSLTYSGNTIYF
TRBJ2-2 . TRBV3-1/TRBV3-2 TRBD1 TGTGCCAGCACAGACAGGGGGCGAAACGGGGAGCTGTTTTTT CASTDRGRNGELFF
TRBJ2-3 . TRBV6-2/TRBV6-3 TRBD1 TGTGCCAGCAGTTACTCGGGACAGGGGAACACAGATACGCAGTATTTT CASSYSGQGNTDTQYF
TRBJ1-4 . TRBV19 . TGTGCCAGTAGTATACGACAGGCAACTAATGAAAAACTGTTTTTT CASSIRQATNEKLFF
TRBJ2-1 . TRBV6-5 . TGTGCCAGCAGCACGGGTGTTTATGAGCAGTTCTTC CASSTGVYEQFF
TRBJ1-3 . TRBV6-5 . TGTGCCAGCAGACCCCCAGGGGAGGGGGGAAACACCATATATTTT CASRPPGEGGNTIYF
TRBJ2-5 . TRBV5-1 . TGCGCCAGCAGCTTGACTAGCTCGGAGACCCAGTACTTC CASSLTSSETQYF
TRBJ1-1 once TRBV5-1 . TGCGCCAGCAGCTTTCGCTACAGGGCTGAAGCTTTCTTT CASSFRYRAEAFF
TRBJ2-7 . TRBV24-1 . TGTGCCACCAGTGATTCCAGGGGCGGTGGCTACGAGCAGTACTTC CATSDSRGGGYEQYF
TRBJ2-1 . TRBV24-1 . TGTGCCACCAGTGATTTGAGGCCAGACAACTACAATGAGCAGTTCTTC CATSDLRPDNYNEQFF
TRBJ1-5 . TRBV7-6 TRBD1 TGTGCCAGCAGCTCCAGGGCGGGGGACAGGGCTACCAATCAGCCCCAGCATTTT CASSSRAGDRATNQPQHF
TRBJ1-2 . TRBV7-2 . TGTGCCAGCACCCTTGCGGGGGCGGGTTATGGCTACACCTTC CASTLAGAGYGYTF
TRBJ2-1 . TRBV19 . TGTGCCAGTAGTCCCGGGATGCCCTACAATGAGCAGTTCTTC CASSPGMPYNEQFF
TRBJ2-7 . TRBV7-2 . TGTGCCAGCAGCTTGCGAAAGACAGCCTCCTACGAGCAGTACTTC CASSLRKTASYEQYF
TRBJ1-3 . TRBV7-9 . TGTGCCAGCAGCCCGCGGGGGAGGGGCTCTGGAAACACCATATATTTT CASSPRGRGSGNTIYF
TRBJ2-7 . TRBV9 TRBD1 TGTGCCAGCAGCGTTACCGGGACAGGGCGGTACGAGCAGTACTTC CASSVTGTGRYEQYF
TRBJ1-4 . TRBV5-1 . TGCGCCAGCAGACTTGAGGCAACTAATGAAAAACTGTTTTTT CASRLEATNEKLFF
TRBJ2-7 . TRBV15 . TGTGCCACCAGCGATAGGGGCGAGCAGTACTTC CATSDRGEQYF
TRBJ1-3 . TRBV4-2 . TGTGCCAGCAGCCACCCCGTAACAGGATCAACTGGAAACACCATATATTTT CASSHPVTGSTGNTIYF
TRBJ1-5 . TRBV18 . TGTGCCAGCTCAGCCAGGGAAAGTAGAAATCAGCCCCAGCATTTT CASSARESRNQPQHF
TRBJ2-5 . TRBV4-3 . TGCGCCAGCAGCCAAGATATAGGGGGGGCGGGGGAGACCCAGTACTTC CASSQDIGGAGETQYF
TRBJ2-5 . TRBV28 . TGTGCCAGCAGTACAGGGATGGAGACCCAGTACTTC CASSTGMETQYF
TRBJ2-3 . TRBV10-1 . TGCGCCAGCAGTGACCCCGGGGGACCTAGCACAGATACGCAGTATTTT CASSDPGGPSTDTQYF
TRBJ2-3 . TRBV9 TRBD2 TGTGCCAGCAGCGTAGCTTCCAGCGGGGGAGGGATGACAGATACGCAGTATTTT CASSVASSGGGMTDTQYF
TRBJ2-7 . TRBV6-5 . TGTGCCAGCAGCCCGCGGGACAGACCCTACGAGCAGTACTTC CASSPRDRPYEQYF
TRBJ2-7 . TRBV2 . TGTGCCAGCCACCCCGGCGGGGGGACAGACGAGCAGTACTTC CASHPGGGTDEQYF
TRBJ1-2 . TRBV6-5 . TGTGCCAGCAGTTCCAGGGGAATTTATGGCTACACCTTC CASSSRGIYGYTF
TRBJ1-1 . TRBV7-2 . TGTGCCAGCAGCTTAGGAGGAGTCGGCCGCCGGAACACTGAAGCTTTCTTT CASSLGGVGRRNTEAFF